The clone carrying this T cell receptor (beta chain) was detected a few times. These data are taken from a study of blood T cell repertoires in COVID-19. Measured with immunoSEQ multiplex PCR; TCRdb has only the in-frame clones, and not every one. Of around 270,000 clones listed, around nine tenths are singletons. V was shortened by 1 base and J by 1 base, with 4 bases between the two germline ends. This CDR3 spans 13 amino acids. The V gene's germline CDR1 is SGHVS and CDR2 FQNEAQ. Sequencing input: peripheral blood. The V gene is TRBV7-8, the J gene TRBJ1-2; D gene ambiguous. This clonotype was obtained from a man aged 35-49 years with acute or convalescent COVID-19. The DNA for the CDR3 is TGTGCCAGCAGCTTAGACAATAACTATGGCTACACCTTC. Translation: CASSLDNNYGYTF.